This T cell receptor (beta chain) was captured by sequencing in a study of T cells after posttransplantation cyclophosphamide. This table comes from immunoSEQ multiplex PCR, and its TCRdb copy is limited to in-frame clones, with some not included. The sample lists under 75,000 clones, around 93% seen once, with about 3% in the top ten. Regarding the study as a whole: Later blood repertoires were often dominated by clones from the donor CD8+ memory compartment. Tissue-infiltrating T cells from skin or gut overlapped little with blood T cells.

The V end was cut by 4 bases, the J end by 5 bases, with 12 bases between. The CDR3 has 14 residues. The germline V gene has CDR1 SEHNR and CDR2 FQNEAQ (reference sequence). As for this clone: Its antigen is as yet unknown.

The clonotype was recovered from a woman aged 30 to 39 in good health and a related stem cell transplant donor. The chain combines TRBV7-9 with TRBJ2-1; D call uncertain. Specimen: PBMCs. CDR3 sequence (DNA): TGTGCCAGCAGCTATCAGGCTAGGAACAATGAGCAGTTCTTC. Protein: CASSYQARNNEQFF.